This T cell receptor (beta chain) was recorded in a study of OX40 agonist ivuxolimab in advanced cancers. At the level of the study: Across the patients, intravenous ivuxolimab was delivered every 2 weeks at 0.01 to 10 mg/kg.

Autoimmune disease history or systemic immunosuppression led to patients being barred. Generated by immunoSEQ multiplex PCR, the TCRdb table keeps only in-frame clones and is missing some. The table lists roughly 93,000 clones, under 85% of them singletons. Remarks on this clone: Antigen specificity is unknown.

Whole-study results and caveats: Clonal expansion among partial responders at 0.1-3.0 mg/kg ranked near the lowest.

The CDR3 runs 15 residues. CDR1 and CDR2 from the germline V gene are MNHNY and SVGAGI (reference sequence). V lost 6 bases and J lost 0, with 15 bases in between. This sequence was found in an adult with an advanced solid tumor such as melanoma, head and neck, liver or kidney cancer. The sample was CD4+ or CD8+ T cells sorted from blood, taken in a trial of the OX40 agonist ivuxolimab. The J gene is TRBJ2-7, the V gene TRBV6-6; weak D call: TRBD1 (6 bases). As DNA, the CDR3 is TGTGCCAGCAGCTCAGGACAGCCAACCTCCTACGAGCAGTACTTC. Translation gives CASSSGQPTSYEQYF.